The clone carrying this TCR beta chain has just a few counts. The sample comes from a study of patients and donors after allogeneic stem cell transplantation. Each CDR3 protein is one row after TCRdb ran MiXCR on the RT-PCR reads. The sample contains about 230,000 distinct CDR3 sequences, around an eighth of which appear only once. Germline V CDR1 and CDR2: DFQATT, SNEGSKA (reference sequence). V dropped 2 bases and J dropped 0; count of bases not matched to a gene: 6. The CDR3 spans 15 residues. The rearrangement joins TRBV20-1 to TRBJ1-2; the match to TRBD1 covers 7 bases. This TCR was sampled from a human donor who was either an allogeneic HSCT recipient or a stem cell or donor lymphocyte infusion donor (not recorded which). It is not recorded whose cells these are; they may come from a transplant donor. The specimen was blood, either unsorted or a sorted T cell fraction (not recorded which). The CDR3 region has the DNA TGCAGTGCTAGATTGGAGGGGGCAGCTAACTATGGCTACACCTTC. It codes for CSARLEGAANYGYTF.